Below, one T cell receptor beta chain is given with its context. The sample belongs to a study of T cell repertoires in cytomegalovirus infection. Looking at the study overall: Public TCR beta signatures marked donors with CMV infection and the matching HLA.

TCRdb re-called the reads with MiXCR, one entry per CDR3 protein. This sample yields roughly 600,000 distinct CDR3 sequences, of which 24% are seen a single time; 7% to 9% belongs to the top ten. The CDR3 totals 16 residues. Germline CDR1 and CDR2: LGHNA and YNFKEQ. V lost 2 bases and J lost 1; bases outside the gene matches: 7. V and J are TRBV4-2 and TRBJ1-1; 7 bases map to TRBD1. The sequencing input was CD8+ T cells from PBMCs. The receptor was derived from a human donor in good health (CMV status not recorded). Some clones in this sample may be carry-over from other donors' samples. The CDR3 DNA reads as TGTGCCAGCAGCCAAAACACAGGGGAAGGGAACACTGAAGCTTTCTTT. Its translation is CASSQNTGEGNTEAFF.